This T cell receptor (beta chain) is drawn from a study of blood T cell repertoires in COVID-19. Study-wide background: PBMCs, B-cell-depleted T cells, or T cells were the source of the cDNA or gDNA that made up the material.

The method was immunoSEQ multiplex PCR; TCRdb's version includes in-frame clones alone and lacks a portion of them. The sample includes around 95,000 clones, 90% to 95% of them seen just once. V was clipped by 0 bases and J by 7 bases; unmatched bases: 1. CDR3 size: 13 residues. The germline CDR1 and CDR2 sequences are LNHNV and YYDKDF (reference sequence). Sequencing was done on a sample of peripheral blood. J is TRBJ1-1 and V is TRBV15; 8 bases line up with TRBD1. The origin of this receptor is a man in his fifties with active COVID-19. CDR3 sequence: CATSRDGTGEAFF. Here the CDR3 DNA reads TGTGCCACCAGCAGAGATGGGACAGGTGAAGCTTTCTTT.